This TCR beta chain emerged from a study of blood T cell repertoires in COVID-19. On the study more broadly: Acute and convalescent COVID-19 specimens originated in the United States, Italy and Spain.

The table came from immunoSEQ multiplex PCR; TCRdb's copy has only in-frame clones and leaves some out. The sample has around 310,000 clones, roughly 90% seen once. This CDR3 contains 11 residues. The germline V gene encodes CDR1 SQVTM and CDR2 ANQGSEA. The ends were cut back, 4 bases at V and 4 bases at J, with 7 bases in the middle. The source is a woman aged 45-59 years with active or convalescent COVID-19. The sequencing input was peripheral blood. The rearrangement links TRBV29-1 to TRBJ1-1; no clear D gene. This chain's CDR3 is CSVGLATEAFF. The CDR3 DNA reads TGCAGCGTTGGTCTGGCCACTGAAGCTTTCTTT.